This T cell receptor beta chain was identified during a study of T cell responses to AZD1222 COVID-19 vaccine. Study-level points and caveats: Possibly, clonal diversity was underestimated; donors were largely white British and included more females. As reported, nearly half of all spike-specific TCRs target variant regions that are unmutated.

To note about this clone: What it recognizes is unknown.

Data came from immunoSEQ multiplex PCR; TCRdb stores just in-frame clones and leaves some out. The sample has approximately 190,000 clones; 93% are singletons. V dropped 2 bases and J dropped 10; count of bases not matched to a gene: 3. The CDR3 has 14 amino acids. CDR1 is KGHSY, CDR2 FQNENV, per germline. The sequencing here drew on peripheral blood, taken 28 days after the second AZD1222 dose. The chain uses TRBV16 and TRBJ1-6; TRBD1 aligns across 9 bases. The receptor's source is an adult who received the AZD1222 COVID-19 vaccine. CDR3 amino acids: CASSQRDRESPLHF. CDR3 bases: TGTGCCAGCAGCCAAAGGGACAGGGAGTCACCCCTCCACTTT.